The clone carrying this T cell receptor beta chain is a singleton in its sample. Trimming removed 5 bases at V and 0 bases at J, with 14 bases between. CDR3 length equals 16 residues. Looked up from germline, CDR1 is LGHDT and CDR2 is YNNKEL (reference sequence). The entry originates in a study of blood T cell repertoires in COVID-19. On the study more broadly: PBMCs, B-cell-depleted T cells, or T cells provided the cDNA or gDNA that made up the material.

In the source study's methods: Estimates of nucleated cell counts were drawn from the amplification of reference gene primers. Generated by immunoSEQ multiplex PCR, the TCRdb table keeps only in-frame clones and is missing some. Clone size and V and J calls were adopted from that table, with D and trimming inferred from the DNA. The sample holds some 430,000 clones, less than 95% seen once. Recovered status in Cohort 3 required two negative PCRs, clearance, or symptom resolution. The sample was PBMCs or T cells enriched from blood (not recorded which). The rearrangement uses TRBV3-1 (or the pseudogene TRBV3-2) and TRBJ1-3, with D tentatively TRBD1 (5 bases). The TCR was taken from a young man who had recovered from COVID-19. CDR3 region: CASSGHERSSGNTIYF. CDR3 nucleotides: TGTGCCAGCAGCGGACACGAACGGAGCTCTGGAAACACCATATATTTT.